The 9 T cell receptor beta chains listed next were all sequenced from one sample in a study of OX40 agonist ivuxolimab in advanced cancers. Here immunoSEQ multiplex PCR was the method, and the copy in TCRdb shows in-frame clones only, minus some. Of 72,000 or so clones in the sample, 81% were seen once. The starting material was CD4+ or CD8+ T cells sorted from blood, obtained in a trial of the OX40 agonist ivuxolimab. Every receptor here comes from an adult with an advanced solid tumor such as melanoma, head and neck, liver or kidney cancer.

This clone came up a few times. This chain connects TRBV6-5 to TRBJ1-6, with no clear D. The V end lost 0 bases, the J end lost 10 bases, and 10 bases lay between the germline ends. The CDR3 contains 14 residues. Per germline, CDR1 MNHEY and CDR2 SVGAGI. The CDR3 reads CASSYSAGGSPLHF. DNA of the CDR3: TGTGCCAGCAGTTACTCCGCGGGTGGCTCACCCCTCCACTTT.

V gene TRBV11-3 combines with J gene TRBJ1-1; D is unclear. Trimming took 3 bases from V and 4 from J, leaving 12 bases between them. The CDR3 is 14 amino acids. CDR1 is SGHNT, CDR2 YENEEA, per germline. The CDR3 bases are TGTGCCAGCAGCTTCAGTCTTTTAGGCACTGAAGCTTTCTTT. Translation: CASSFSLLGTEAFF.

CDR3: CASSAGTGNQPQHF. CDR3 in DNA: TGTGCCAGCAGCGCCGGGACAGGCAATCAGCCCCAGCATTTT. The chain joins TRBV13 to TRBJ1-5, with TRBD1 matching over 7 bases. CDR3 length: 14 residues. Germline V lookup: CDR1 PRHDT, CDR2 FYEKMQ (reference sequence). V shed 5 bases and J 2 bases; nucleotides not matched to a gene: 3.

The V and J genes are TRBV18 and TRBJ1-1; no definite D call. CDR3 length: 12 amino acids. Germline values: CDR1 KGHSH, CDR2 LQKENI. The V and J ends lost 11 bases and 0 bases respectively, with 10 bases between them. CDR3 region: CAGGVVNTEAFF. DNA of the CDR3: TGTGCCGGAGGAGTTGTGAACACTGAAGCTTTCTTT.

This rearrangement joins TRBV5-1 to TRBJ1-3, with D unresolved. Trimming removed 5 bases at V and 0 bases at J, with 9 bases between. Per germline, CDR1 SGHRS and CDR2 YFSETQ. There are 14 residues in the CDR3. Here the CDR3 reads CASRAGISGNTIYF. DNA for the CDR3: TGCGCCAGCAGAGCCGGGATCTCTGGAAACACCATATATTTT.

This clone was counted only a few times. CDR3 sequence reads: CASSLWTSEYEQYF. CDR3 sequence (DNA): TGCGCCAGCAGCTTGTGGACTAGCGAATACGAGCAGTACTTC. This sequence joins TRBV5-1 and TRBJ2-7; the match to TRBD2 covers 9 bases. The trim removed 1 base at V and 4 bases at J, leaving 3 bases unmatched. CDR3 length: 14 amino acids. Germline V lookup: CDR1 SGHRS, CDR2 YFSETQ.

The gene calls are TRBV7-8 and TRBJ1-5; no firm D call. This CDR3 is 15 amino acids long. V was pared by 1 base and J by 1 base, with 8 bases between. The germline V gene encodes CDR1 SGHVS and CDR2 FQNEAQ. The CDR3: CASSLEGQSNQPQHF. CDR3 DNA: TGTGCCAGCAGCTTAGAGGGTCAGAGCAATCAGCCCCAGCATTTT. The whole variable domain, filled in from reference TRBV7-8 and TRBJ1-5, reads GAGVSQSPRYKVAKRGQDVALRCDPISGHVSLFWYQQALGQGPEFLTYFQNEAQLDKSGLPSDRFFAERPEGSVSTLKIQRTQQEDSAVYLCASSLEGQSNQPQHFGDGTRLSIL.

The chain is built from TRBV4-1 and TRBJ2-7; D perhaps matches TRBD2 (6 bases). This CDR3 region has 15 residues. Trimming removed 0 bases from V and 3 bases from J, with 12 bases in between. Germline V lookup: CDR1 MGHRA, CDR2 YSYEKL. In DNA form, the CDR3 reads TGCGCCAGCAGCCAAGATGGGGGGTACCGCTACGAGCAGTACTTC. Its protein product is CASSQDGGYRYEQYF.

This clone has only one observation. CDR3 nucleotide sequence: TGCAGCGAGCTCGGGGGGGCAGATACGCAGTATTTT. Its translation is CSELGGADTQYF. This chain joins TRBV29-1 and TRBJ2-3; 8 bases are shared with TRBD2. The germline CDR1 and CDR2 sequences are SQVTM and ANQGSEA. The junction had 4 bases not matched to a gene; V was cut back by 7 bases and J by 4 bases. There are 12 residues in the CDR3.